This note documents a single T cell receptor (beta chain) sequence. What it binds is unknown. The sample comes from a study of human T cells and chemical hapten exposure. Study-level points and caveats: Expanded TCRs clustered into significantly more large CDR3 similarity groups than controls, the analysis revealed.

TCRdb redid the calling of the RACE reads with MiXCR, one entry per CDR3 protein. Of under 200,000 distinct CDR3 sequences detected, nearly 30% appear once; the ten largest clones hold 2.9%. As for time point: pre-sensitization, week 0. Treatment specified: therapeutic diphenylcyclopropenone sensitization with weekly scalp DPC. Ahead of each patch test application, blood was drawn. Patients had alopecia, were aged 18 to 70, and were not pregnant. The germline V gene encodes CDR1 MGHRA and CDR2 YSYEKL. Trimming cost V 1 base and J 4 bases, with 10 bases left between them. CDR3 length: 14 amino acids. The sequence was collected from a woman in her 30s with alopecia areata. Some clones in this sample may be carry-over from other donors' samples. The chain uses TRBV4-1 and TRBJ1-1, with D maybe TRBD1 (6 bases). The specimen was whole blood, collected in connection with sensitization to the hapten diphenylcyclopropenone (DPC). The CDR3 DNA follows: TGCGCCAGCAGCCAAGTCATAGGGGGCACTGAAGCTTTCTTT. It specifies CASSQVIGGTEAFF.